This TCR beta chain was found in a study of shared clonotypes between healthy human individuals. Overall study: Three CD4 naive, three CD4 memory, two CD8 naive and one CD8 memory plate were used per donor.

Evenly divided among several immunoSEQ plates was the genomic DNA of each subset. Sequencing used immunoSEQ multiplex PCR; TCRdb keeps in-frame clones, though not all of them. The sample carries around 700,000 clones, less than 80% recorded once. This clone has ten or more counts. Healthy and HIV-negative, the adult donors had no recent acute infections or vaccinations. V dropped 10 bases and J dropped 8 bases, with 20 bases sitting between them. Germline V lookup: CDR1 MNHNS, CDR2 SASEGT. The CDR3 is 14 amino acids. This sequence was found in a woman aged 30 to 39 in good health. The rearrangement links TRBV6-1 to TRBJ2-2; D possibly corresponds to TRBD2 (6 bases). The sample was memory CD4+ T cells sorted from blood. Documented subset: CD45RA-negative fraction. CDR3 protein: CATPATRAKGELFF. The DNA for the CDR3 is TGTGCCACCCCAGCGACTAGGGCAAAAGGGGAGCTGTTTTTT.